Reported below is one T cell receptor beta chain. Antigen unknown. Sequenced by immunoSEQ multiplex PCR; TCRdb stores in-frame clones only, minus some. This table has around 140,000 clones, about 89% appearing once. This record belongs to a study of T cells in localized non-small cell lung cancer. Study results and caveats: Longer overall survival associated with higher blood T cell density; shorter survival with higher adjacent-lung clonality. Appearances in adjacent lung were noted for a median roughly 58 of the top 100 tumor clones.

V lost 0 bases and J lost 3; bases outside the gene matches: 6. Per germline, CDR1 SGDLS and CDR2 YYNGEE. The CDR3 contains 15 residues. This clonotype was sampled from a female donor aged 60 or older with stage I lung adenocarcinoma. The chain links TRBV9 to TRBJ2-7; 7 bases agree with TRBD1. Sequenced material: peripheral blood, taken before any cancer treatment. The CDR3 here is CASSVAGQEVYEQYF. In nucleotides, the CDR3 is TGTGCCAGCAGCGTAGCAGGACAGGAAGTCTACGAGCAGTACTTC.